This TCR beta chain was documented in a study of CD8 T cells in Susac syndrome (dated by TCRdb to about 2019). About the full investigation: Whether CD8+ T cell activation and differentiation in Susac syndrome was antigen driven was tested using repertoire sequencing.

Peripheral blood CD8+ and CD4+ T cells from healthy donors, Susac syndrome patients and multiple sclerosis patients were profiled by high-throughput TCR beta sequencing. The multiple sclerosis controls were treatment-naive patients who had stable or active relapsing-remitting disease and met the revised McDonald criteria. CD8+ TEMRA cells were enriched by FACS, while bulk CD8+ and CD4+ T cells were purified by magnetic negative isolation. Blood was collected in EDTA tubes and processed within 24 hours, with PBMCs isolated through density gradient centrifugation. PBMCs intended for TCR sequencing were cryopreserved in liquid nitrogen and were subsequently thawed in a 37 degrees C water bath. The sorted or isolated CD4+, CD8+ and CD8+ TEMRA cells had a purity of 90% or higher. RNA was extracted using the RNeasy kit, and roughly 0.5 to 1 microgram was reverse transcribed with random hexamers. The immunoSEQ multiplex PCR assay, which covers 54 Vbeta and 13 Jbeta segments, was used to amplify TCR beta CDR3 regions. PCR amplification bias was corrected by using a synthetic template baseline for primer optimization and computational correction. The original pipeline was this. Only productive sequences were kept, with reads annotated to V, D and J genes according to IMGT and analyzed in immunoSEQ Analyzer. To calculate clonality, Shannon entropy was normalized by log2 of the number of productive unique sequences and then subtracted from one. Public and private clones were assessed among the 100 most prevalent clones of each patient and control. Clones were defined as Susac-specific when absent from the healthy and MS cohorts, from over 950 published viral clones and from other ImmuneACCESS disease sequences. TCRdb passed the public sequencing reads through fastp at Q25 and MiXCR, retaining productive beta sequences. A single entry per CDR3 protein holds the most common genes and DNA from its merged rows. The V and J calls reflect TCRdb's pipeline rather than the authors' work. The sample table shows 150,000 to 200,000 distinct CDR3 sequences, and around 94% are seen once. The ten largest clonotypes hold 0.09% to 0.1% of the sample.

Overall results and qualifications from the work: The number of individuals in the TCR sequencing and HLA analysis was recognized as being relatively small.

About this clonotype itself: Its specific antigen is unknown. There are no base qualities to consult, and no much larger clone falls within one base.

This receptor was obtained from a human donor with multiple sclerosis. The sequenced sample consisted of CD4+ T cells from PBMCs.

The CDR3 amino acid sequence is: CASRTTGTEQYF. The sequence in DNA is TGTGCCAGCAGAACGACAGGGACCGAGCAGTACTTC. The chain was built from TRBV12-3 or TRBV12-4 and TRBJ2-7, with 7 junctional bases fitting TRBD1. The junction shows trimming of 6 bases on V and 6 bases on J, and the gene matches do not reach 5 bases of it. There are 12 amino acids in the CDR3, from cysteine to phenylalanine inclusive. CDR3 DNA is the only sequence kept; it has 36 bases, read in frame from the first base.